This T cell receptor (beta chain) was sequenced during a study of blood T cell repertoires in COVID-19. TCRdb keeps only in-frame clones here, not all; method: immunoSEQ multiplex PCR. The table has roughly 380,000 clones, approximately 90% seen once. This CDR3 has 14 amino acids. V was pared by 10 bases and J by 8 bases, with 20 bases between. Germline CDR1 and CDR2: MNHEY and SMNVEV (reference sequence). This receptor was identified in a middle-aged woman with COVID-19, enrolled during active disease. Source material: peripheral blood. The gene calls are TRBV27 and TRBJ1-4; D possibly corresponds to TRBD1 (6 bases). The CDR3 coding sequence is TGTGCCACCAGCACAGGGAATCCCCCAGAAAAACTGTTTTTT. It is translated as CATSTGNPPEKLFF.